These 11 T cell receptor beta chains share one sample of origin, sequenced in a study of T-cell reconstitution after alpha-beta-depleted transplantation in children. As it was prepared, the TCRbeta library received unique molecular identifiers. From the PCR reads, TCRdb called clonotypes with MiXCR, one entry per CDR3 protein. The sample has about 300,000 distinct CDR3 sequences; about a tenth are singletons. Sequences were derived from PBMCs, sampled before TCRalphabeta/CD19-depleted stem cell transplant. The receptor source for this set is a boy under two years old with acute myeloid leukemia, due to receive a stem cell transplant.

In this sample, this clonotype turned up many times. This chain links TRBV3-1 with TRBJ2-4; 13 bases are a match to TRBD2. Germline V gene data show CDR1 as LGHDT and CDR2 as YNNKEL (reference sequence). The CDR3 runs 15 residues. Trimming cost V 2 bases and J 12 bases; bases outside gene matches: 7. The DNA for the CDR3 is TGTGCCAGCAGCCAAACTAGCGGGAGGGCCTTTCCTCAGTACTTC. Encoded protein: CASSQTSGRAFPQYF.

This clonotype has just a few counts. The V and J genes are TRBV20-1 and TRBJ2-6; unclear D gene. The germline gives CDR1 DFQATT, CDR2 SNEGSKA (reference sequence). This CDR3 has 18 amino acids. Trimming took off 2 bases at V and 0 bases at J, with 17 bases between the two ends. The CDR3 DNA is TGCAGTGCTAGATCTGGGGTCCTTCCCTTCTCTGGGGCCAACGTCCTGACTTTC. Protein sequence: CSARSGVLPFSGANVLTF.

This clonotype was seen at least ten times. This rearrangement joins TRBV6-2 or TRBV6-3 to TRBJ2-7; D unresolved. V shed 3 bases and J shed 2 bases, with 2 bases lying between them. This CDR3 region has 11 residues. CDR1 is MNHEY and CDR2 is SVGEGT in the germline V gene. The CDR3 spells CASSYTYEQYF. In DNA form, the CDR3 reads TGTGCCAGCAGTTATACCTACGAGCAGTACTTC.

This clonotype has at least ten counts. The chain couples TRBV29-1 to TRBJ1-2, with a possible D match to TRBD1 (6 bases). CDR3 size: 12 residues. Trimming shortened V by 4 bases and J by 7 bases, and 13 bases separated the two germline ends. Germline CDR1 reads SQVTM; CDR2 reads ANQGSEA. CDR3 nucleotides: TGCAGCGTTGCGCGACAGGAGGGTGGCTACACCTTC. Protein sequence: CSVARQEGGYTF.

At least ten counts were recorded for this clonotype. The rearrangement links TRBV29-1 to TRBJ2-7; possible D gene TRBD1, 6 bases. The germline V gene has CDR1 SQVTM and CDR2 ANQGSEA. The CDR3 totals 13 residues. V lost 6 bases to trimming and J lost 2 bases, with 14 bases between them. The CDR3 sequence is CSVAGQYTYEQYF. CDR3 bases: TGCAGCGTCGCCGGACAGTATACCTACGAGCAGTACTTC.

In this sample, this clonotype turned up many times. The chain carries TRBV6-5 and TRBJ1-2; D may be TRBD1 (5 bases). Germline values: CDR1 MNHEY, CDR2 SVGAGI. This CDR3 has 15 residues. V was cut by 0 bases and J by 7 bases, with 15 bases left in between. The CDR3 sequence is CASSYSGPPRGGYTF. The CDR3 DNA reads TGTGCCAGCAGTTACTCGGGACCGCCGAGGGGTGGCTACACCTTC.

V and J are TRBV27 and TRBJ2-7; 7 bases are shared with TRBD1. From germline, CDR1 is MNHEY and CDR2 SMNVEV (reference sequence). The CDR3 totals 14 residues. Unmatched junction bases numbered 7, after V lost 5 bases and J lost 3 bases. The DNA for the CDR3 is TGTGCCAGCAGTGTTGACAGGGATTTCTACGAGCAGTACTTC. Its translation is CASSVDRDFYEQYF.

This clonotype was recorded many times. This chain uses TRBV6-6 with TRBJ1-2, with D possibly TRBD1 on 5 matching bases. V shed 8 bases and J shed 4 bases, with 14 bases lying between them. The CDR3 consists of 13 residues. Germline V gene sequence: CDR1 MNHNY, CDR2 SVGAGI (reference sequence). The DNA for the CDR3 is TGTGCCAGCCGAGTTGGAGGGGCCTATGGCTACACCTTC. Encoded protein: CASRVGGAYGYTF.

This clonotype has ten or more counts. The V call is TRBV28, the J call TRBJ2-3; the match to TRBD2 covers 10 bases. CDR1 and CDR2 (germline): MDHEN, SYDVKM. The length of the CDR3 is 17 residues. J gave up 0 bases and V 7 bases, and 10 bases lay outside the gene matches. CDR3 region: CASKWVAGGDSTDTQYF. The CDR3 DNA is TGTGCCAGCAAGTGGGTAGCGGGAGGCGATAGCACAGATACGCAGTATTTT.

This clonotype was observed many times. The genes are TRBV15 and TRBJ1-5; 9 positions match TRBD1. V dropped 6 bases and J dropped 5; count of bases not matched to a gene: 8. This CDR3 is built from 15 residues. Germline CDR1 reads LNHNV; CDR2 reads YYDKDF (reference sequence). CDR3 loop: CATRPGQGTDQPQHF. CDR3 nucleotides: TGTGCCACCAGACCCGGACAGGGGACGGATCAGCCCCAGCATTTT.

This clonotype was counted a few times. This sequence joins TRBV4-2 and TRBJ2-3; tentative D call: TRBD1 (6 bases). Per germline, CDR1 LGHNA and CDR2 YNFKEQ. This CDR3 comprises 14 residues. V lost 1 base to trimming and J lost 3 bases, with 8 bases between them. For the CDR3, the DNA is TGTGCCAGCAGCCAAGCTACAGGGACAGATACGCAGTATTTT. Translation: CASSQATGTDTQYF.